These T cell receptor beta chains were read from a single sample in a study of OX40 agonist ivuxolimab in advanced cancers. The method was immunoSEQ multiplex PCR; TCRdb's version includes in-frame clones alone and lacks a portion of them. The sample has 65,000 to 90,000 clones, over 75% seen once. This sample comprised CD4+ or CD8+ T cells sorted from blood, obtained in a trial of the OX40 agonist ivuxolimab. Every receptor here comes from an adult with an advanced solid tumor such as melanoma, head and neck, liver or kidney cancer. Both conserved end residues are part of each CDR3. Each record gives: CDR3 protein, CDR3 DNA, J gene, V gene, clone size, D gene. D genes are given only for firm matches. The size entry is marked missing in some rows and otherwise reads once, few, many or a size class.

cdr3_aa: CASRGESSGANVLTF
cdr3_nt: TGTGCCAGCAGGGGGGAGAGCTCTGGGGCCAACGTCCTGACTTTC
j_call: TRBJ2-6
v_call: TRBV27
clone_size: few
d_call: .

cdr3_aa: CVRSLADLPTVRYGYTF
cdr3_nt: TGTGTCAGAAGCTTAGCGGACCTCCCGACAGTCAGATATGGCTACACCTTC
j_call: TRBJ1-2
v_call: TRBV7-5
clone_size: .
d_call: .

cdr3_aa: CAWSLGGPEAFF
cdr3_nt: TGTGCCTGGAGTCTTGGGGGGCCTGAAGCTTTCTTT
j_call: TRBJ1-1
v_call: TRBV30
clone_size: .
d_call: .

cdr3_aa: CASSVLTGGTEAFF
cdr3_nt: TGTGCCAGCAGCGTACTGACGGGGGGGACGGAAGCTTTCTTT
j_call: TRBJ1-1
v_call: TRBV9
clone_size: few
d_call: .

cdr3_aa: CASSSQGNSNQPQHF
cdr3_nt: TGCGCCAGCAGCTCACAGGGGAATAGCAATCAGCCCCAGCATTTT
j_call: TRBJ1-5
v_call: TRBV4-1
clone_size: .
d_call: TRBD1

cdr3_aa: CASNSANYGYTF
cdr3_nt: TGTGCCAGCAACAGCGCTAACTATGGCTACACCTTC
j_call: TRBJ1-2
v_call: TRBV28
clone_size: .
d_call: .

cdr3_aa: CATSRGRGGNNEQFF
cdr3_nt: TGTGCCACCAGCAGGGGGCGGGGGGGAAACAATGAGCAGTTCTTC
j_call: TRBJ2-1
v_call: TRBV15
clone_size: .
d_call: TRBD2

cdr3_aa: CASSPNPSGRGSYNEQFF
cdr3_nt: TGTGCCAGCTCACCAAATCCTAGCGGGAGGGGCTCCTACAATGAGCAGTTCTTC
j_call: TRBJ2-1
v_call: TRBV18
clone_size: once
d_call: TRBD2

cdr3_aa: CASSPQQRGAGEKLFF
cdr3_nt: TGCGCCAGCAGCCCCCAGCAAAGGGGCGCGGGTGAAAAACTGTTTTTT
j_call: TRBJ1-4
v_call: TRBV5-1
clone_size: .
d_call: .

cdr3_aa: CASSIRQGDEKLFF
cdr3_nt: TGTGCCAGCAGTATCCGACAGGGAGATGAAAAACTGTTTTTT
j_call: TRBJ1-4
v_call: TRBV28
clone_size: .
d_call: TRBD1

cdr3_aa: CASSLPGGKDGYTF
cdr3_nt: TGCGCCAGCAGCTTGCCAGGGGGCAAGGATGGCTACACCTTC
j_call: TRBJ1-2
v_call: TRBV5-1
clone_size: .
d_call: TRBD1

cdr3_aa: CSVGGSSNQPQHF
cdr3_nt: TGCAGCGTTGGGGGGAGTAGCAATCAGCCCCAGCATTTT
j_call: TRBJ1-5
v_call: TRBV29-1
clone_size: .
d_call: .

cdr3_aa: CASSPWRGEQFF
cdr3_nt: TGCGCCAGCAGTCCGTGGCGTGGTGAGCAGTTCTTC
j_call: TRBJ2-1
v_call: TRBV10-1
clone_size: .
d_call: .

cdr3_aa: CASSLSTGEGPQHF
cdr3_nt: TGTGCCAGCAGCTTAAGCACAGGGGAAGGGCCCCAGCATTTT
j_call: TRBJ1-5
v_call: TRBV7-8
clone_size: .
d_call: TRBD1

cdr3_aa: CASSVTPSGTVNYGYTF
cdr3_nt: TGTGCCAGCAGCGTAACCCCATCCGGGACGGTAAACTATGGCTACACCTTC
j_call: TRBJ1-2
v_call: TRBV9
clone_size: once
d_call: .

cdr3_aa: CASSLRVTGANVLTF
cdr3_nt: TGTGCCAGCAGCTTAAGAGTAACCGGGGCCAACGTCCTGACTTTC
j_call: TRBJ2-6
v_call: TRBV7-2
clone_size: .
d_call: .

cdr3_aa: CASSRQGPRNTEAFF
cdr3_nt: TGTGCCAGTAGTAGACAGGGGCCGCGGAACACTGAAGCTTTCTTT
j_call: TRBJ1-1
v_call: TRBV19
clone_size: .
d_call: TRBD1

cdr3_aa: CASSPRQASGYEQYF
cdr3_nt: TGCGCCAGCAGCCCACGACAGGCGTCTGGTTACGAGCAGTACTTC
j_call: TRBJ2-7
v_call: TRBV5-1
clone_size: .
d_call: .

cdr3_aa: CAWTRGGRDTQYF
cdr3_nt: TGTGCCTGGACCCGGGGGGGCCGCGATACGCAGTATTTT
j_call: TRBJ2-3
v_call: TRBV30
clone_size: .
d_call: TRBD2

cdr3_aa: CASSLALAGGTDTQYF
cdr3_nt: TGTGCCAGCAGCTTAGCTCTAGCGGGCGGCACAGATACGCAGTATTTT
j_call: TRBJ2-3
v_call: TRBV7-6
clone_size: .
d_call: TRBD2

cdr3_aa: CAISAPLTDPRRYGYTF
cdr3_nt: TGTGCCATCAGTGCTCCCCTCACCGACCCAAGGCGGTATGGCTACACCTTC
j_call: TRBJ1-2
v_call: TRBV10-3
clone_size: .
d_call: .

cdr3_aa: CASNSAGADNEQFF
cdr3_nt: TGTGCCAGCAATTCAGCGGGGGCGGACAATGAGCAGTTCTTC
j_call: TRBJ2-1
v_call: TRBV6-1
clone_size: .
d_call: TRBD2

cdr3_aa: CASISLAGGNNEQFF
cdr3_nt: TGTGCCAGTATCTCTCTAGCGGGGGGGAACAATGAGCAGTTCTTC
j_call: TRBJ2-1
v_call: TRBV19
clone_size: .
d_call: TRBD2

cdr3_aa: CASSTGGYTGNTIYF
cdr3_nt: TGTGCCAGTAGTACAGGGGGATACACTGGAAACACCATATATTTT
j_call: TRBJ1-3
v_call: TRBV19
clone_size: .
d_call: TRBD1

cdr3_aa: CASTPTGGANVLTF
cdr3_nt: TGTGCCAGCACCCCGACGGGTGGGGCCAACGTCCTGACTTTC
j_call: TRBJ2-6
v_call: TRBV7-2
clone_size: .
d_call: .

cdr3_aa: CSAVTGNTIYF
cdr3_nt: TGCAGTGCCGTAACTGGAAACACCATATATTTT
j_call: TRBJ1-3
v_call: TRBV20-1
clone_size: once
d_call: .

cdr3_aa: CASTTSIFRHEQFF
cdr3_nt: TGTGCCAGCACGACCTCCATTTTTCGGCATGAGCAGTTCTTC
j_call: TRBJ2-1
v_call: TRBV28
clone_size: .
d_call: .

cdr3_aa: CASSPGQGGTYEQYF
cdr3_nt: TGTGCCAGCTCACCAGGACAGGGGGGGACCTACGAGCAGTACTTC
j_call: TRBJ2-7
v_call: TRBV18
clone_size: .
d_call: TRBD1

cdr3_aa: CASSLGGARGTGELFF
cdr3_nt: TGCGCCAGCAGCTTGGGAGGGGCGCGGGGCACCGGGGAGCTGTTTTTT
j_call: TRBJ2-2
v_call: TRBV5-1
clone_size: .
d_call: .

cdr3_aa: CASSLAASGNTDTQYF
cdr3_nt: TGTGCCAGCAGTTTAGCGGCTAGCGGGAACACAGATACGCAGTATTTT
j_call: TRBJ2-3
v_call: TRBV28
clone_size: .
d_call: TRBD2

cdr3_aa: CANHRDPNYGYTF
cdr3_nt: TGCGCCAATCACAGGGATCCCAACTATGGCTACACCTTC
j_call: TRBJ1-2
v_call: TRBV10-1
clone_size: .
d_call: .

cdr3_aa: CASSMRQFNTEAFF
cdr3_nt: TGTGCCAGTAGTATGCGGCAGTTTAACACTGAAGCTTTCTTT
j_call: TRBJ1-1
v_call: TRBV19
clone_size: once
d_call: .

cdr3_aa: CASSTVSSAGANVLTF
cdr3_nt: TGTGCCAGTAGTACGGTTTCTAGCGCTGGGGCCAACGTCCTGACTTTC
j_call: TRBJ2-6
v_call: TRBV19
clone_size: .
d_call: .

cdr3_aa: CASSYSRVRETQYF
cdr3_nt: TGTGCCAGCAGTTACTCACGGGTACGAGAGACCCAGTACTTC
j_call: TRBJ2-5
v_call: TRBV6-6
clone_size: .
d_call: .

cdr3_aa: CASSPAGGRYEQYF
cdr3_nt: TGTGCCAGCAGCCCAGCGGGAGGGAGGTACGAGCAGTACTTC
j_call: TRBJ2-7
v_call: TRBV7-2
clone_size: .
d_call: TRBD2

cdr3_aa: CASSPGTDTQYF
cdr3_nt: TGTGCCAGCAGTCCAGGTACAGATACGCAGTATTTT
j_call: TRBJ2-3
v_call: TRBV6-6
clone_size: .
d_call: .

cdr3_aa: CASSSNRAEQYF
cdr3_nt: TGTGCCAGCAGCTCCAACAGGGCCGAGCAGTACTTC
j_call: TRBJ2-7
v_call: TRBV7-2
clone_size: .
d_call: .

cdr3_aa: CATRGKGAQTSPYEQYF
cdr3_nt: TGTGCCACCAGGGGAAAGGGGGCGCAAACCAGCCCCTACGAGCAGTACTTC
j_call: TRBJ2-7
v_call: TRBV21-1
clone_size: .
d_call: .

cdr3_aa: CASSPNRGRHEKLFF
cdr3_nt: TGTGCCAGCTCACCAAACAGGGGGAGACATGAAAAACTGTTTTTT
j_call: TRBJ1-4
v_call: TRBV18
clone_size: .
d_call: TRBD1

cdr3_aa: CASNDEVGYTF
cdr3_nt: TGTGCCAGCAATGATGAGGTCGGCTACACCTTC
j_call: TRBJ1-2
v_call: TRBV6-6
clone_size: .
d_call: .

cdr3_aa: CASSTDRVGYTEAFF
cdr3_nt: TGCGCCAGCAGCACGGACAGGGTCGGGTACACTGAAGCTTTCTTT
j_call: TRBJ1-1
v_call: TRBV5-1
clone_size: once
d_call: TRBD1

cdr3_aa: CASSYSLDEQYF
cdr3_nt: TGTGCCAGCAGTTACTCGTTGGACGAGCAGTACTTC
j_call: TRBJ2-7
v_call: TRBV6-6
clone_size: few
d_call: .

cdr3_aa: CASSGGLTQPQHF
cdr3_nt: TGTGCCAGTAGCGGAGGTTTGACTCAGCCCCAGCATTTT
j_call: TRBJ1-5
v_call: TRBV19
clone_size: .
d_call: .

cdr3_aa: CASKWGENTGELFF
cdr3_nt: TGTGCCAGCAAATGGGGGGAGAACACCGGGGAGCTGTTTTTT
j_call: TRBJ2-2
v_call: TRBV5-4
clone_size: .
d_call: .

cdr3_aa: CASSFPGTSAGYTF
cdr3_nt: TGTGCCAGCAGCTTCCCCGGGACATCGGCTGGCTACACCTTC
j_call: TRBJ1-2
v_call: TRBV7-9
clone_size: .
d_call: .